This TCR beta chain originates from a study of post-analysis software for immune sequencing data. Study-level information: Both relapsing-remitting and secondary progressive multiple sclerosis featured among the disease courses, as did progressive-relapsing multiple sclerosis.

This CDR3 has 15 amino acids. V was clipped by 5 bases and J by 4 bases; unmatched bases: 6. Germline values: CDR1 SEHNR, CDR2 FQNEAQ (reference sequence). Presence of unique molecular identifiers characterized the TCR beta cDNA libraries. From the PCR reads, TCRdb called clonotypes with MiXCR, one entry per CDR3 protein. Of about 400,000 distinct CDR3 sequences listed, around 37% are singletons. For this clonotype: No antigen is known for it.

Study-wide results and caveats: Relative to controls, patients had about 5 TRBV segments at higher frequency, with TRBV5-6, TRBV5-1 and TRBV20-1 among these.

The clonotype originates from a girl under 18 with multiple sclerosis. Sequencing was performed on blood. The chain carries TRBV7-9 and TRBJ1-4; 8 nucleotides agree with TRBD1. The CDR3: CASSPRTGHNEKLFF. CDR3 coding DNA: TGTGCCAGCAGCCCCAGGACAGGGCATAATGAAAAACTGTTTTTT.